The 3 T cell receptor beta chains reported below all come from one sample, sequenced in a study of blood T cell repertoires in COVID-19. The table came from immunoSEQ multiplex PCR; TCRdb's copy has only in-frame clones and leaves some out. The sample carries some 220,000 clones, 70% to 90% recorded once. Sequenced material: peripheral blood. The receptors shown here come from a human donor in a cohort sampled during active COVID-19.

The chain is built from TRBV27 and TRBJ1-5; D is uncertain. This CDR3 has 12 amino acids. The germline V gene encodes CDR1 MNHEY and CDR2 SMNVEV (reference sequence). The V gene lost 5 bases and the J gene lost 6 bases, with 8 bases spanning the gap. CDR3 region: CASSPPGQPQHF. The CDR3, as DNA: TGTGCCAGCAGTCCCCCCGGTCAGCCCCAGCATTTT.

The chain couples TRBV18 to TRBJ1-1; possible D gene TRBD1, 6 bases. The V gene lost 4 bases and the J gene lost 4 bases, with 10 bases spanning the gap. The CDR3 contains 13 residues. Germline V gene data show CDR1 as KGHSH and CDR2 as LQKENI. CDR3 sequence: CASSLQGSTEAFF. The CDR3 nucleotides are TGTGCCAGCTCACTACAGGGAAGCACTGAAGCTTTCTTT.

This clone showed up just a few times. CDR3 bases: TGTGCCGCCGGAGACAGAGCCTATAATTCACCCCTCCACTTT. Translation gives CAAGDRAYNSPLHF. V is TRBV10-3 and J is TRBJ1-6; a possible D gene is TRBD1 (5 bases). V was clipped by 11 bases and J by 2 bases, with 13 bases between them. CDR1 is ENHRY, CDR2 SYGVKD, per germline. CDR3 size: 14 residues.